This T cell receptor beta chain was obtained from a study of CD8+ T cells in alopecia areata. Looking at the study overall: Those treated were given oral tofacitinib at 5 to 10 mg twice daily. Findings and limits, study-wide: On tofacitinib, scalp clonality and expanded CD8+ clones among top 100 fell significantly.

As to treatment: oral pan-JAK inhibitor, 5-10 mg twice daily. About this clone itself: Its target is not known.

RNA was isolated and reverse transcribed to cDNA, the sequencing template. This table comes from immunoSEQ multiplex PCR, and its TCRdb copy is limited to in-frame clones, with some not included. This sample has 150,000 to 200,000 clones, with less than 70% found just once. The sequencing used CD4+ T cells sorted from blood, collected around week 50, from a patient treated with tofacitinib. This clonotype originated in a human donor with alopecia areata.

The CDR3 DNA reads as TGCAGCGCCAACCGACAGGGAGGCACTGAAGCTTTCTTT. Translation gives CSANRQGGTEAFF. The chain carries TRBV29-1 and TRBJ1-1; 7 bases map to TRBD1. Germline V lookup: CDR1 SQVTM, CDR2 ANQGSEA. V trimming: 7 bases; J trimming: 4 bases; junction bases outside the gene matches: 9. The CDR3 consists of 13 residues.